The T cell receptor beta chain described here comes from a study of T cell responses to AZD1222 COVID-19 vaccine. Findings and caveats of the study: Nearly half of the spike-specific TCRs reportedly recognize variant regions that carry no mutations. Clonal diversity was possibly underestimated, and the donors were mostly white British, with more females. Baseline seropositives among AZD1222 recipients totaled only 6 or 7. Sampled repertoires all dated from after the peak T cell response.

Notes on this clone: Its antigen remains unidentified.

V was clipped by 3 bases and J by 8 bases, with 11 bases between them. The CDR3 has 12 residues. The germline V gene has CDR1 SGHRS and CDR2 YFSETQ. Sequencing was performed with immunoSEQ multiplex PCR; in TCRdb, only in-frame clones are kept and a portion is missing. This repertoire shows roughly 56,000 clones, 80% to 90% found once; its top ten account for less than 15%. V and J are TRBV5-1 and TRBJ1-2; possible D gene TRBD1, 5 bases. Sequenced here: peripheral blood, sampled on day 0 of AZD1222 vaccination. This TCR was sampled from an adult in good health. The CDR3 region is CASSSDTRGYTF. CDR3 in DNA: TGCGCCAGCAGCTCGGACACTCGCGGCTACACCTTC.